This TCR beta chain came from a study of blood T cell repertoires in COVID-19. Study as a whole: From the United States, Italy and Spain came samples of acute and convalescent COVID-19. The cDNA or gDNA used as material had been derived from T cells, B-cell-depleted T cells, or PBMCs.

V was pared by 6 bases and J by 3 bases, with 12 bases between. Germline values: CDR1 SGHTA, CDR2 FQGNSA. This CDR3 comprises 14 residues. This clone has a count of ten or more. In the source study's methods: Amplification of reference gene primers provided the estimated nucleated cell counts. The data were produced by immunoSEQ multiplex PCR, yet TCRdb's version contains in-frame clones alone and is incomplete. Clone size and the V and J calls come from that table; the DNA yielded D and trimming. The sample lists 55,000 to 75,000 clones; around 77% were seen once. The clonotype was recovered from a man older than 75 with active or convalescent COVID-19. Input material: peripheral blood. V gene TRBV7-2 combines with J gene TRBJ1-5, with D tentatively TRBD1 (5 bases). This CDR3 is CASSRTLDNQPQHF. The DNA of the CDR3 is TGTGCCAGCAGTAGGACACTCGACAATCAGCCCCAGCATTTT.